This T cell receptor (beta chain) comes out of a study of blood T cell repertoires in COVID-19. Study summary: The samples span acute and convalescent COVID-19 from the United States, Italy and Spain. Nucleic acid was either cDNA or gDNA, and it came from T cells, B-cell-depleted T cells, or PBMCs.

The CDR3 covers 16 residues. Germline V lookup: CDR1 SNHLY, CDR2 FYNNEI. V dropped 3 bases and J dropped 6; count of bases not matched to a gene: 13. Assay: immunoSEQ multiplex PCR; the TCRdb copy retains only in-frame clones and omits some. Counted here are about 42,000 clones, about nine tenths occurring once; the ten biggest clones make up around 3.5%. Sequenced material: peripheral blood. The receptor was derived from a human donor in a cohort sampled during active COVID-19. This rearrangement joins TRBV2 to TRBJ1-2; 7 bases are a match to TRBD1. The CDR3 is CASSEARGPSSDGYTF. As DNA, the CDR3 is TGTGCCAGCAGTGAGGCAAGGGGGCCTTCGAGCGATGGCTACACCTTC.